The 4 T cell receptor beta chains below all came from one sample that was sequenced in a study of blood T cell repertoires in COVID-19. Assay used: immunoSEQ multiplex PCR; TCRdb lists only in-frame clones, some missing. The sample includes roughly 66,000 clones, approximately 83% of them seen just once. Sequenced input: peripheral blood. These receptors originate from a woman aged 55-69 years with acute or convalescent COVID-19.

J is TRBJ1-1 and V is TRBV5-1; D may be TRBD1 (5 bases). Germline values: CDR1 SGHRS, CDR2 YFSETQ. The CDR3 runs to 14 residues. V was cut by 2 bases and J by 4 bases, with 12 bases left in between. The CDR3 sequence: CASSFFTGGTEAFF. CDR3 bases: TGCGCCAGCAGCTTCTTTACGGGGGGCACTGAAGCTTTCTTT. The full variable domain, in which reference TRBV5-1 and TRBJ1-1 provide the parts outside the CDR3, is KAGVTQTPRYLIKTRGQQVTLSCSPISGHRSVSWYQQTPGQGLQFLFEYFSETQRNKGNFPGRFSGRQFSNSRSEMNVSTLELGDSALYLCASSFFTGGTEAFFGQGTRLTVV.

This rearrangement joins TRBV10-3 to TRBJ2-3; 8 nucleotides match TRBD2. J was trimmed by 6 bases and V by 11 bases; bases with no gene match: 1. The CDR3 has 10 residues. CDR1 and CDR2 (germline): ENHRY, SYGVKD. The CDR3 reads CASGGDTQYF. CDR3 in DNA: TGTGCCTCGGGGGGGGATACGCAGTATTTT.

The chain employs TRBV4-2 and TRBJ2-3, with 9 bases fitting TRBD1. V lost 5 bases to trimming and J lost 0 bases; unmatched junction nucleotides: 15. The CDR3 length is 19 residues. Germline lookup yields CDR1 LGHNA and CDR2 YNFKEQ. The CDR3 sequence: CASSTYTGGVGISTDTQYF. The CDR3 DNA reads as TGTGCCAGCAGCACCTACACAGGGGGCGTCGGTATCAGCACAGATACGCAGTATTTT.

The J gene is TRBJ2-1, the V gene TRBV7-2; perhaps TRBD2 as D (5 bases). The CDR3 is 14 residues long. The V end lost 5 bases, the J end lost 7 bases, and 15 bases lay between the germline ends. CDR1 and CDR2 from the germline V gene are SGHTA and FQGNSA. Here the CDR3 reads CASSQTNLRNEQFF. In nucleotides, the CDR3 is TGTGCCAGCAGCCAGACTAACCTGCGGAATGAGCAGTTCTTC.